This TCR beta chain was sequenced in a study of radiotherapy plus CTLA-4 blockade in lung cancer. This table comes from immunoSEQ multiplex PCR, and its TCRdb copy is limited to in-frame clones, with some not included. This sample carries about 98,000 clones, 82% of them seen once, and the ten largest clones take 3% to 3.5%. Regarding this clone: Its target is unknown.

Study observations and caveats: Expansion of tumor-derived TCR clones was observed in blood after radiotherapy plus ipilimumab. In blood, early T cell clone dynamics reportedly predicted response best, together with interferon-beta.

The sample here was peripheral blood, taken from a patient treated with radiotherapy plus ipilimumab. The clonotype originates from a human donor with non-small cell lung cancer who had a partial response to radiotherapy plus ipilimumab.

CDR3 protein: CATTSAGGNEQFF. CDR3 DNA: TGCGCCACCACGTCCGCCGGGGGGAATGAGCAGTTCTTC. V gene TRBV10-1 combines with J gene TRBJ2-1; 7 nucleotides agree with TRBD2. Germline lookup yields CDR1 WNHNN and CDR2 SYGVQD (reference sequence). The CDR3 is 13 residues long. V lost 10 bases to trimming and J lost 7 bases; unmatched junction nucleotides: 10.